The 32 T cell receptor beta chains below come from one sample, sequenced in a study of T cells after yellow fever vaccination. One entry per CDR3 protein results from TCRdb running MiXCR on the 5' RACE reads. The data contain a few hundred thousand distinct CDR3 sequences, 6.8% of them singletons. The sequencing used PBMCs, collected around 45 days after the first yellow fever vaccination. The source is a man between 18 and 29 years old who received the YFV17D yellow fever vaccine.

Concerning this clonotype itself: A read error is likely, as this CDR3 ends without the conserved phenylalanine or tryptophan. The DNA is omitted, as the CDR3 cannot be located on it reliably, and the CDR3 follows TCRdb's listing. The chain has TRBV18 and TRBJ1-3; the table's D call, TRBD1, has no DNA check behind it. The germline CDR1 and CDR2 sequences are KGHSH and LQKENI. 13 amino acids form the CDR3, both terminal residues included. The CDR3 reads CASSLTTDSPVKM.

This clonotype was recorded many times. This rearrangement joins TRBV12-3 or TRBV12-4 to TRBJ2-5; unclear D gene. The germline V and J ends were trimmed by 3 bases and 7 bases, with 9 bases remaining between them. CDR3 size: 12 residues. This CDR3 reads CASSFELTTQYF. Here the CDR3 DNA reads TGTGCCAGCAGTTTTGAATTGACGACCCAGTACTTC.

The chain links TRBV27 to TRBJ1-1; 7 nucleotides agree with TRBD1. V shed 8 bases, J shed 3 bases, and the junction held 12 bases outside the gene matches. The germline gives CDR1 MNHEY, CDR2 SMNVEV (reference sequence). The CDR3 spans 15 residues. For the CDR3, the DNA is TGTGCCAGCGGCGCCTACAGGGGAAAGGACACTGAAGCTTTCTTT. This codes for CASGAYRGKDTEAFF.

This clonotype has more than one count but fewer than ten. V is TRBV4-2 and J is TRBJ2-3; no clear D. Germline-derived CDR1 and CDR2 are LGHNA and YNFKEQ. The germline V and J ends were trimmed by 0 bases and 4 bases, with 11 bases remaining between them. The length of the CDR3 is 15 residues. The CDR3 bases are TGTGCCAGCAGCCAAGACCCACCCATTCCAGATACGCAGTATTTT. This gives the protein CASSQDPPIPDTQYF.

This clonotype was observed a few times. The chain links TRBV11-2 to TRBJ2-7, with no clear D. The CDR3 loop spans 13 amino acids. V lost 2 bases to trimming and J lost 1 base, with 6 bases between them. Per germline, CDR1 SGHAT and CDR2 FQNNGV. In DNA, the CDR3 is TGTGCCAGCAGCTTACCGAATTCCTACGAGCAGTACTTC. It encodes CASSLPNSYEQYF.

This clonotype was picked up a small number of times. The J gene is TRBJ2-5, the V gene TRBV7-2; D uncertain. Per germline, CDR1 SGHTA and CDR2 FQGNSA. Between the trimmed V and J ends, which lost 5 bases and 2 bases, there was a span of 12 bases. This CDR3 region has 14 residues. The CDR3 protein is CASSPRTPQETQYF. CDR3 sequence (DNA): TGTGCCAGCAGCCCCCGGACGCCTCAAGAGACCCAGTACTTC.

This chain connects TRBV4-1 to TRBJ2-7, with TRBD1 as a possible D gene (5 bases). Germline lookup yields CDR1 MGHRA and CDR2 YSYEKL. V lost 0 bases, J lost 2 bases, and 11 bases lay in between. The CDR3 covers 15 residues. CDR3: CASSQDWLGAYEQYF. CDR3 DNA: TGCGCCAGCAGCCAAGATTGGTTAGGGGCCTACGAGCAGTACTTC.

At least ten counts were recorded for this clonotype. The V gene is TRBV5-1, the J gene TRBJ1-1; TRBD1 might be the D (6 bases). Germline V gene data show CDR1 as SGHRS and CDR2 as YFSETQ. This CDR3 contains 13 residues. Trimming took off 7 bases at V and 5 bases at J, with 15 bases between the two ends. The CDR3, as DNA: TGCGCCAGCTCGAGGGGGGAGATGACTGAAGCTTTCTTT. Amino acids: CASSRGEMTEAFF.

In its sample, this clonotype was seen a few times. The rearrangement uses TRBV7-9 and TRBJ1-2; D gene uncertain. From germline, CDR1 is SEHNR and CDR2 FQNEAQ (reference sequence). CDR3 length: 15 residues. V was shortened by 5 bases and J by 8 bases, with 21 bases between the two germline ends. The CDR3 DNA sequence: TGTGCCAGCAGCCCTACCCTACCCGGGGAGGGAGGCTACACCTTC. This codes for CASSPTLPGEGGYTF.

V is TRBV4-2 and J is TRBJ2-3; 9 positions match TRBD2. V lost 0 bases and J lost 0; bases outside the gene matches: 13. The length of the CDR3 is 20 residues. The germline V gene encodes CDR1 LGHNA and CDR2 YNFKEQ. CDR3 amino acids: CASSQEDFGASGESTDTQYF. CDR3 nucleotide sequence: TGTGCCAGCAGCCAAGAGGATTTTGGGGCTAGCGGGGAGAGCACAGATACGCAGTATTTT.

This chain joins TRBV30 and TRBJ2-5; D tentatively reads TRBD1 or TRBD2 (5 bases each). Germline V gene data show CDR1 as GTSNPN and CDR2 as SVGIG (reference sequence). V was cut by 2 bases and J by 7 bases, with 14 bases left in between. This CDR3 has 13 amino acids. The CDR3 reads CAWSTGRPGTQYF. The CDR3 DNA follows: TGTGCCTGGAGTACGGGACGCCCGGGGACCCAGTACTTC.

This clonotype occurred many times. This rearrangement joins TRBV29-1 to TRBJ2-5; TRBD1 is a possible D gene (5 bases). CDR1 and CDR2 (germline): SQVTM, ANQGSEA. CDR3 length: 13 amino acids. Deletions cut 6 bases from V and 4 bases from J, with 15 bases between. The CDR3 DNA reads TGCAGCGTACCCCTAGGGGCCCCAGAGACCCAGTACTTC. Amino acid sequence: CSVPLGAPETQYF.

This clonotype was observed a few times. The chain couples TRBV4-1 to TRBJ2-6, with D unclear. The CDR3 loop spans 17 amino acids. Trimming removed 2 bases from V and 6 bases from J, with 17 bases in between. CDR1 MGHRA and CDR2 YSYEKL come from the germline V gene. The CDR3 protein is CASSQRVMGNLANVLTF. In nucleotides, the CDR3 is TGCGCCAGCAGCCAAAGGGTCATGGGTAATCTGGCCAACGTCCTGACTTTC.

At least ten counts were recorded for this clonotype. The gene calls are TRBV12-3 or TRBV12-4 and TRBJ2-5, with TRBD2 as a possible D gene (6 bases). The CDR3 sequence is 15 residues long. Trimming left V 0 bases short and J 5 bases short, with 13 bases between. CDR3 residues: CASSLARMEGETQYF. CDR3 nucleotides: TGTGCCAGCAGTTTAGCTCGAATGGAGGGGGAGACCCAGTACTTC.

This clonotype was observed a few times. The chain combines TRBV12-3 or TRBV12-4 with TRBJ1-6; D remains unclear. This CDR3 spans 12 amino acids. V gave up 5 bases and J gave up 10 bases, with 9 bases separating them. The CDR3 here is CASSTYRSPLHF. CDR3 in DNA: TGTGCCAGCAGTACGTACAGATCACCCCTCCACTTT.

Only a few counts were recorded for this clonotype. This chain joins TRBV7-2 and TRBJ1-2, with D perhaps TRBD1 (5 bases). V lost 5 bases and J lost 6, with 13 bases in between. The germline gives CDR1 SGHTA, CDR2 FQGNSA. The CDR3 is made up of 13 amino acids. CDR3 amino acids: CASSLGPGNGYTF. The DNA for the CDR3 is TGTGCCAGCAGCCTGGGGCCAGGGAATGGCTACACCTTC.

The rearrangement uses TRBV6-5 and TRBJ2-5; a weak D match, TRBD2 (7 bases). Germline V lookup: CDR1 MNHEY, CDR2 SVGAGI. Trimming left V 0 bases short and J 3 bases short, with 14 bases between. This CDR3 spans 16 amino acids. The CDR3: CASSYSGGGGKETQYF. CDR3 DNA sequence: TGTGCCAGCAGTTACTCCGGCGGGGGCGGGAAAGAGACCCAGTACTTC.

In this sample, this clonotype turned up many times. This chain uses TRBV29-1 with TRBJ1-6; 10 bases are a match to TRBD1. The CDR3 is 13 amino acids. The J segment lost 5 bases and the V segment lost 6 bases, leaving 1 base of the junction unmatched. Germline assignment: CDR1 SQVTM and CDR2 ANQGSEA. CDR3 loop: CSVGQGDNSPLHF. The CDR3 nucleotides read TGCAGCGTCGGACAGGGGGATAATTCACCCCTCCACTTT.

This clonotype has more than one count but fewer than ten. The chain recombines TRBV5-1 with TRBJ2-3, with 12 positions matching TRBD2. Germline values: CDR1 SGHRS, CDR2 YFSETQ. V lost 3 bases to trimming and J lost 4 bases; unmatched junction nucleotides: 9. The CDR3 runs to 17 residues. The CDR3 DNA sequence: TGCGCCAGCAGCTCAAGACTAGCGGGGGATAACTCAGATACGCAGTATTTT. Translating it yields CASSSRLAGDNSDTQYF.

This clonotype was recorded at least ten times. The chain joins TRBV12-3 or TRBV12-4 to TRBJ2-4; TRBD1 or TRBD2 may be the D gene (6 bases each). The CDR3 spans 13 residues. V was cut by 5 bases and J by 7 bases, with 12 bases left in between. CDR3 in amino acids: CASSLRGLNIQYF. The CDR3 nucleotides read TGTGCCAGCAGTCTCCGGGGGCTGAACATTCAGTACTTC.

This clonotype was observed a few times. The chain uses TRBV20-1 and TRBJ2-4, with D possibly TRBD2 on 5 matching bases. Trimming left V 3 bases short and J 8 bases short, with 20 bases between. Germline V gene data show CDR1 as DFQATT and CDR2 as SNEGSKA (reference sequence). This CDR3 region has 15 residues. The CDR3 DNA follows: TGCAGTGCTAGCCCCCCCGCGGGCCCTCGGGACATTCAGTACTTC. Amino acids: CSASPPAGPRDIQYF.

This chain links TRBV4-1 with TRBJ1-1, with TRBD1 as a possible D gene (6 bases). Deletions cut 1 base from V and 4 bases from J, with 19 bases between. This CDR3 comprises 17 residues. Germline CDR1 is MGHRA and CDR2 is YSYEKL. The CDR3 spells CASSQGTAWYFGTEAFF. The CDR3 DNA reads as TGCGCCAGCAGCCAAGGGACAGCCTGGTACTTTGGCACTGAAGCTTTCTTT.

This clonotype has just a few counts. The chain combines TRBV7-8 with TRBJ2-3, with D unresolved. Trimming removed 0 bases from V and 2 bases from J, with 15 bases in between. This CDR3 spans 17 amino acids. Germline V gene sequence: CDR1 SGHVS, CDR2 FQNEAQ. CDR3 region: CASSLAAGSTITDTQYF. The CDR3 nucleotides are TGTGCCAGCAGCTTAGCGGCAGGATCTACAATCACAGATACGCAGTATTTT.

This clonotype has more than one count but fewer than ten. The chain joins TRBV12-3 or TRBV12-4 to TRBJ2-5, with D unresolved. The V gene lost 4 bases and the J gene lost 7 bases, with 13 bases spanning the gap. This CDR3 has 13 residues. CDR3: CASSSSDSLTQYF. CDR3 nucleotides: TGTGCCAGCAGTTCTTCAGACTCCCTGACCCAGTACTTC.

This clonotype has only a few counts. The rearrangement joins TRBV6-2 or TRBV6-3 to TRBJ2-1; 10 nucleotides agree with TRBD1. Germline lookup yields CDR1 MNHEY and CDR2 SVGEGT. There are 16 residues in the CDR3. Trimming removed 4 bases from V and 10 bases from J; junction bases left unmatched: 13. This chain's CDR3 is CASSFDRDRGLGEQFF. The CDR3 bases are TGTGCCAGCAGTTTTGACCGGGACAGGGGCCTTGGGGAGCAGTTCTTC.

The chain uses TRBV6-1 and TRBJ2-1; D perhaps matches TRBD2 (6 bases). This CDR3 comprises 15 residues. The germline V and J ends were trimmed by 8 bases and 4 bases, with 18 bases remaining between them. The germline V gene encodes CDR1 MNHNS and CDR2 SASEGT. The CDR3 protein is CASSSFASEYNEQFF. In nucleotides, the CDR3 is TGTGCCAGCTCTTCCTTCGCTAGCGAATACAATGAGCAGTTCTTC.

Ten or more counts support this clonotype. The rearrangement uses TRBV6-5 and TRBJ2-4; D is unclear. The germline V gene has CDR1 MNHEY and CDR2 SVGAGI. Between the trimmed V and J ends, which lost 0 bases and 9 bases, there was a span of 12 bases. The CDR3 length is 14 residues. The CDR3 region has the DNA TGTGCCAGCAGTTACTCGGCTGGGGATGGCATTCAGTACTTC. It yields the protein CASSYSAGDGIQYF.

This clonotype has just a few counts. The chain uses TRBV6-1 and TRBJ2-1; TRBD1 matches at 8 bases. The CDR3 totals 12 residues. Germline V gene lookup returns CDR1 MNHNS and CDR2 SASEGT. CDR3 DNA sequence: TGTGGTACCGGGGACAGGTACAATGAGCAGTTCTTC. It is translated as CGTGDRYNEQFF.

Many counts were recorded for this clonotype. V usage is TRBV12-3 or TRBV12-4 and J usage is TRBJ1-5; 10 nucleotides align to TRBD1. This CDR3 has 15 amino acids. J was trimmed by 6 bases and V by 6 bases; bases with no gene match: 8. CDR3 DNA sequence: TGTGCCAGCAGGGACGGGACAGGGGAAGGTCAGCCCCAGCATTTT. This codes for CASRDGTGEGQPQHF.

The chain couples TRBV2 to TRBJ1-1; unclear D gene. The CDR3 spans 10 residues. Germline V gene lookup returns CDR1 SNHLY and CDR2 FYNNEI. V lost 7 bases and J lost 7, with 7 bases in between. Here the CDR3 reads CASIRVEAFF. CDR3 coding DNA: TGTGCCAGCATAAGAGTTGAAGCTTTCTTT.

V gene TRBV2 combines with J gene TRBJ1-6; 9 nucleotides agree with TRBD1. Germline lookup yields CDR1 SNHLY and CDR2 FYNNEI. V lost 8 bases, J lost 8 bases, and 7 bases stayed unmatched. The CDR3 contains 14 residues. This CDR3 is CASGLDRGDSPLHF. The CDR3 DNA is TGTGCCAGCGGCTTGGACAGGGGAGATTCACCCCTCCACTTT.

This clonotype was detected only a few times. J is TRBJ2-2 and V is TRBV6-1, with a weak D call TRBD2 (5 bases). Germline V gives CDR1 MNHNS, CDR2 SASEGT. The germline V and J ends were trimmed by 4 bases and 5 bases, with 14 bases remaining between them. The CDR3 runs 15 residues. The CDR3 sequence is CASSGGSRGTGELFF. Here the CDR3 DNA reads TGTGCCAGCAGTGGTGGCTCCCGAGGGACCGGGGAGCTGTTTTTT.